This T cell receptor beta chain was retrieved from a study of STAT3 mutations in large granular lymphocyte leukemia (dated by TCRdb to the late 2010s). Regarding the research as a whole: Roughly half of the T-LGLL patients who were sequenced longitudinally carried canonical activating STAT3 mutations. As controls within the study, two patients with natural killer LGL leukemia were also sequenced longitudinally. More than half of T-LGLL patients received one or more immunosuppressive therapy regimens, with hematologic response in 40% of those treated. Serial deep sequencing of TCRbeta CDR3 and STAT3 was performed in patients with T-cell large granular lymphocyte leukemia to reconstruct clonal hierarchy and dynamics. Patients were sequenced at approximately 4 time points on average, with the number of samplings per patient ranging from 2 to 8. From an initial cohort of some 190 LGL patients, 15 to 20 representative T-LGLL cases were picked for longitudinal TCRbeta and STAT3 sequencing.

A word on this clone: It has no known antigen specificity. Per-base qualities were not stored, and no clone one base away is much larger.

What the research found in general, with its limitations: In several patients, dominant TCR clone burden exceeded STAT3 mutant burden, suggesting STAT3 mutation arose secondarily within a pre-expanded clone. Because no samples were available when a clone first appeared, clonal expansion was inferred from samplings taken at other points. Variable intervals between samplings and differing treatment regimens complicated linking therapy response to changes in TCR clonal burden. In about 35% of the 18 patients, TCR clonotype switching occurred after therapy, and every newly emerging clone was STAT3 wild type. All T-LGLL patients had at least one immunodominant TCRbeta clonotype, and roughly half had multiple immunodominant subclonotypes. Since codominant clonotypes persisted in some patients, a small but highly pathogenic clone may have gone undetected.

Relative to germline, V is missing 0 bases and J is missing 3 bases, with 7 bases of the junction outside any gene match. Taken from cysteine to phenylalanine, the CDR3 has 17 residues. Just CDR3 DNA is preserved here, 51 bases in frame from base 1. CDR1 KGHSH and CDR2 LQKENI were looked up in the germline V gene. TCRbeta libraries were sequenced on an Illumina MiSeq, averaging roughly 40,000 productive templates per sample. The immunoSEQ assay, which uses multiplex PCR amplification, was used to generate TCRbeta CDR3 libraries. Under the source paper's analysis protocol: Repertoire diversity was calculated as previously defined, and values close to 0 indicated extremely monoclonal samples. TCRdb mirrors the immuneACCESS table, restricted to in-frame sequences. Some clones are absent from its copies; in checked studies, under half trace to an unresolved V gene, and the reason for the others is unknown. V, J and clone size derive from that table, while D and trimming were established from the DNA sequence. This sample gives about 10,000 clones in total; 87% of them show up just once. Around 27% of the sample lies in the top ten.

The same DNA, extracted from blood mononuclear cells, served for both the TCR sequencing and the STAT3 sequencing. The origin of this receptor is a man in his fifties or sixties with T-cell large granular lymphocyte leukemia. Some clones in this sample may be carry-over from other donors' samples. The age is the age at diagnosis. The specimen sequenced was peripheral blood mononuclear cells. The sequence links TRBV18 to TRBJ2-5; a stretch of 10 junction bases matches TRBD2. The DNA sequence is TGTGCCAGCTCACCACCATCCCGGACTAGCGGTAAAGAGACCCAGTACTTC. The translation is CASSPPSRTSGKETQYF.